These 14 T cell receptor beta chains came from one sample sequenced in a study of blood T cell repertoires in COVID-19. Produced via immunoSEQ multiplex PCR; TCRdb's table is partial and in-frame only. The table includes approximately 270,000 clones, approximately 83% detected once. The sample taken for sequencing was PBMCs or T cells enriched from blood (not recorded which). These receptors came from a woman aged 25-40 years who had recovered from COVID-19.

V is TRBV11-2 and J is TRBJ2-3; possibly TRBD2 for D (5 bases). Germline V gene lookup returns CDR1 SGHAT and CDR2 FQNNGV. The CDR3 loop spans 16 amino acids. Trimming stripped 1 base from V and 1 base from J, with 12 bases between. CDR3 coding DNA: TGTGCCAGCAGCTTAGTTGGTAGCGCGCGCACAGATACGCAGTATTTT. Amino acids: CASSLVGSARTDTQYF.

The J gene is TRBJ2-6, the V gene TRBV20-1; 7 bases fit TRBD1. The CDR3 length is 11 residues. Trimming removed 2 bases from V and 14 bases from J; junction bases left unmatched: 3. Germline V gene data show CDR1 as DFQATT and CDR2 as SNEGSKA (reference sequence). The CDR3 spells CSARIRGFLTF. Written as DNA, the CDR3 is TGCAGTGCTAGAATCAGGGGGTTCCTGACTTTC.

The chain recombines TRBV12-3 or TRBV12-4 with TRBJ1-1, with D possibly matching TRBD1 (5 bases). The ends were cut back, 6 bases at V and 7 bases at J, with 9 bases in the middle. The CDR3 loop spans 11 amino acids. The CDR3 here is CASSWGGEAFF. The DNA for the CDR3 is TGTGCCAGCAGCTGGGGCGGTGAAGCTTTCTTT.

The rearrangement uses TRBV7-3 and TRBJ2-3, with D possibly being TRBD1 (5 bases). This CDR3 is 16 amino acids long. Between the trimmed V and J ends, which lost 5 bases and 5 bases, there was a span of 20 bases. Germline V CDR1 and CDR2: SGHTA, FQGTGA. CDR3 coding DNA: TGTGCCAGCAGCCCACAAACAGGATCAAGGAGAGATACGCAGTATTTT. It yields the protein CASSPQTGSRRDTQYF.

The gene calls are TRBV27 and TRBJ2-3; TRBD2 matches 11 bases. CDR1 is MNHEY, CDR2 SMNVEV, per germline (reference sequence). The CDR3 is 17 amino acids. The V segment lost 5 bases and the J segment 4 bases; nucleotides outside the gene matches: 11. This CDR3 reads CASSPPWLAGGSDTQYF. DNA for the CDR3: TGTGCCAGCAGTCCCCCCTGGCTAGCGGGAGGATCAGATACGCAGTATTTT.

The chain is built from TRBV7-8 and TRBJ1-1, with TRBD1 as a possible D gene (6 bases). Per the germline V gene, CDR1 is SGHVS and CDR2 is FQNEAQ. The CDR3 totals 15 residues. V lost 0 bases, J lost 0 bases, and 8 bases lay in between. The CDR3 loop reads CASSLAAGVNTEAFF. The CDR3 DNA reads TGTGCCAGCAGCTTAGCAGCAGGGGTGAACACTGAAGCTTTCTTT.

A remark on this clone: Germline and junction disagree at one end, which may indicate a read error. This rearrangement joins TRBV5-4 to TRBJ2-7, with TRBD2 matching over 10 bases. This CDR3 is built from 16 residues. Germline V lookup: CDR1 SGHNT, CDR2 YYREEE (reference sequence). CDR3 sequence: CASGLGRTSGVYEQYF. The CDR3 region has the DNA TGTGCCAGCGGCTTAGGAAGGACTAGCGGAGTTTACGAGCAGTACTTC.

V usage is TRBV7-2 and J usage is TRBJ2-3, with D possibly being TRBD2 (6 bases). Germline assignment: CDR1 SGHTA and CDR2 FQGNSA. The CDR3 spans 15 residues. The V gene lost 3 bases and the J gene lost 0 bases, with 10 bases spanning the gap. The CDR3: CASSFGGLSTDTQYF. The CDR3 nucleotides are TGTGCCAGCAGCTTCGGGGGTCTAAGCACAGATACGCAGTATTTT.

The chain is built from TRBV10-1 and TRBJ1-4; D is undetermined. CDR1 and CDR2 from the germline V gene are WNHNN and SYGVQD (reference sequence). Trimming took off 7 bases at V and 16 bases at J, with 16 bases between the two ends. There are 11 residues in the CDR3. CDR3 loop: CASKSRHSGFF. The CDR3 region has the DNA TGCGCCAGCAAATCCCGACACAGTGGGTTTTTT.

This clone was found once. For the CDR3, the DNA is TGTGCCAGCAGACCTGGGACAGGCAGCTCCTACAATGAGCAGTTCTTC. Translation gives CASRPGTGSSYNEQFF. V and J are TRBV5-4 and TRBJ2-1; 8 bases align to TRBD1. The V segment lost 5 bases and the J segment 0 bases; nucleotides outside the gene matches: 7. The CDR3 is 16 residues long. The germline V gene encodes CDR1 SGHNT and CDR2 YYREEE (reference sequence).

The rearrangement uses TRBV7-9 and TRBJ2-3, with D possibly matching TRBD2 (6 bases). CDR3 length equals 16 residues. Trimming removed 0 bases from V and 3 bases from J, with 13 bases in between. Germline V gives CDR1 SEHNR, CDR2 FQNEAQ (reference sequence). The CDR3 DNA is TGTGCCAGCAGCTTAGCTGGAGGGAGAGGAACAGATACGCAGTATTTT. This codes for CASSLAGGRGTDTQYF. Full variable domain (missing parts from reference TRBV7-9 and TRBJ2-3): DTGVSQNPRHKITKRGQNVTFRCDPISEHNRLYWYRQTLGQGPEFLTYFQNEAQLEKSRLLSDRFSAERPKGSFSTLEIQRTEQGDSAMYLCASSLAGGRGTDTQYFGPGTRLTVL.

The J gene is TRBJ2-6, the V gene TRBV19; 7 positions agree with TRBD1. The CDR3 runs 17 residues. Germline V lookup: CDR1 LNHDA, CDR2 SQIVND (reference sequence). V trimming: 3 bases; J trimming: 0 bases; junction bases outside the gene matches: 5. In nucleotides, the CDR3 is TGTGCCAGTAGTATCGGGACAGCCTTCTCTGGGGCCAACGTCCTGACTTTC. Protein: CASSIGTAFSGANVLTF.

The chain couples TRBV5-4 to TRBJ2-1, with TRBD1 matching over 7 bases. After removal of 4 bases from V and 2 bases from J, the junction contained 9 bases not matched to a gene. This CDR3 comprises 16 residues. Germline V gene sequence: CDR1 SGHNT, CDR2 YYREEE (reference sequence). In nucleotides, the CDR3 is TGTGCCAGCAGCAAAATGGGACAGTCCACCTACAATGAGCAGTTCTTC. Its translation: CASSKMGQSTYNEQFF. Supplemented by reference TRBV5-4 and TRBJ2-1, the full variable domain reads ETGVTQSPTHLIKTRGQQVTLRCSSQSGHNTVSWYQQALGQGPQFIFQYYREEENGRGNFPPRFSGLQFPNYSSELNVNALELDDSALYLCASSKMGQSTYNEQFFGPGTRLTVL.

The chain uses TRBV11-2 and TRBJ2-1, with 11 positions matching TRBD2. The CDR3 covers 16 residues. V dropped 6 bases and J dropped 1; count of bases not matched to a gene: 5. Germline CDR1 reads SGHAT; CDR2 reads FQNNGV. The CDR3 here is CASRHSGRVSYNEQFF. The CDR3 bases are TGTGCCAGCAGACATAGCGGGAGGGTTTCCTACAATGAGCAGTTCTTC.